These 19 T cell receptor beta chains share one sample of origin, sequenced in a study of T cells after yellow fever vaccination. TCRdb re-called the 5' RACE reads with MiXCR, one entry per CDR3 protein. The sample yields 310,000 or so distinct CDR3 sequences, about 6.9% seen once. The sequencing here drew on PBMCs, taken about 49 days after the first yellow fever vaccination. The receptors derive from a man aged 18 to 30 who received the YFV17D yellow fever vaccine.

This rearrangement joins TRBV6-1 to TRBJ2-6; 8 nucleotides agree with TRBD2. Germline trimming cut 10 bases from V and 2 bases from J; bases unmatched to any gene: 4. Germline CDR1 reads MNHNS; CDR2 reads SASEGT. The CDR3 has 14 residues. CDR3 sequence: CATIGRAGANVLTF. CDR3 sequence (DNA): TGTGCCACGATCGGGAGGGCTGGGGCCAACGTCCTGACTTTC.

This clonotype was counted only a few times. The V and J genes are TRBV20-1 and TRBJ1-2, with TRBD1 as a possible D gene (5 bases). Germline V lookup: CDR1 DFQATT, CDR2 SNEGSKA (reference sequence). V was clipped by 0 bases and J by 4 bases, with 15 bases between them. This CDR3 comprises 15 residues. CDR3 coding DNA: TGCAGTGCTAGAGATCGGGTGGGGGTAATCTATGGCTACACCTTC. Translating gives CSARDRVGVIYGYTF.

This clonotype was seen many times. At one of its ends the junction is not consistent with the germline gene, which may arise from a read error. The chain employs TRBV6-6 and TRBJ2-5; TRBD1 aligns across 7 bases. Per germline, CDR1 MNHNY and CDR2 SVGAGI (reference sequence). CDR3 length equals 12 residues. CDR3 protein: CASSYRGETQYF. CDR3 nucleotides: TGCGCCAGCAGTTACAGGGGAGAGACCCAGTACTTC.

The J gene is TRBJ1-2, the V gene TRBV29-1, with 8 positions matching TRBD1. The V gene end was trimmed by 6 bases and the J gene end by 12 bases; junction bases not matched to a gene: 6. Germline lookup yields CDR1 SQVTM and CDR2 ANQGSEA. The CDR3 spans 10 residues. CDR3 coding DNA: TGCAGCGTCCGACAGGGGTCGAACACCTTC. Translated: CSVRQGSNTF.

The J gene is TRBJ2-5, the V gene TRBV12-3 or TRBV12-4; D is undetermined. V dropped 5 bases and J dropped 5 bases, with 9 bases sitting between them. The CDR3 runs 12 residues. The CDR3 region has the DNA TGTGCCAGCAGTCCCTTTTTGGAGACCCAGTACTTC. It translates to CASSPFLETQYF.

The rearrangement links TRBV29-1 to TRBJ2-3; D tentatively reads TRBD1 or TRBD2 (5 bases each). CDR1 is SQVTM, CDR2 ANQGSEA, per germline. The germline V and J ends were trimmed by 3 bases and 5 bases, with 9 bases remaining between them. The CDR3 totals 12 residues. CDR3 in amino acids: CSVEGVGDTQYF. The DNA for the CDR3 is TGCAGCGTTGAGGGGGTAGGAGATACGCAGTATTTT.

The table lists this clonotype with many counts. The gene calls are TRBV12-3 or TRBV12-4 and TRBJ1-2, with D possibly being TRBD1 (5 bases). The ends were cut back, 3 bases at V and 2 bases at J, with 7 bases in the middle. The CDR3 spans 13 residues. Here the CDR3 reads CASSLTENYGYTF. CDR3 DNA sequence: TGTGCCAGCAGTTTGACAGAGAACTATGGCTACACCTTC.

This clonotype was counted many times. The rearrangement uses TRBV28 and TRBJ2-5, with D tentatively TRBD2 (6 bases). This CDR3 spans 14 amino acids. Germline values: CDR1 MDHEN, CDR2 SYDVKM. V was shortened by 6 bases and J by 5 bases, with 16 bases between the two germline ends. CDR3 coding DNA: TGTGCCAGCAGCTTAGTGGAGGGGTCGGAGACCCAGTACTTC. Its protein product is CASSLVEGSETQYF.

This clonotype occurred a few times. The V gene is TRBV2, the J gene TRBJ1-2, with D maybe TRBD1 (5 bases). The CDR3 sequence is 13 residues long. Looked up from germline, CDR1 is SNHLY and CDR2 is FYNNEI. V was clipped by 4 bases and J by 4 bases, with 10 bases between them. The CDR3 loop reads CASSGRGTYGYTF. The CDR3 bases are TGTGCCAGCAGTGGGAGAGGGACCTATGGCTACACCTTC.

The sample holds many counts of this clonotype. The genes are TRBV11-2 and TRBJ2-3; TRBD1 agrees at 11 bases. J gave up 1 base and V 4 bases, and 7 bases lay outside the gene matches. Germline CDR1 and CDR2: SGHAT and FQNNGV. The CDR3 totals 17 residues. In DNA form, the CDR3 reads TGTGCCAGCAGCTCCGACCGGGACAGGGGGGGCACAGATACGCAGTATTTT. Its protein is CASSSDRDRGGTDTQYF.

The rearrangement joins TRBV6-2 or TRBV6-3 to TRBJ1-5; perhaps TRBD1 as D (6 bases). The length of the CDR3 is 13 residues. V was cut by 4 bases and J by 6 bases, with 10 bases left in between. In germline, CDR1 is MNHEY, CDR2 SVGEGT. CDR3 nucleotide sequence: TGTGCCAGCAGTTCCAGGGGTGGTCAGCCCCAGCATTTT. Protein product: CASSSRGGQPQHF.

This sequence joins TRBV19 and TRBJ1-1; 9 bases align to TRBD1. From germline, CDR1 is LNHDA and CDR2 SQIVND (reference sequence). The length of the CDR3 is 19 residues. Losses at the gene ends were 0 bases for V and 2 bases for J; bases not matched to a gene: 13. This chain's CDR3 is CASSIDRFPGQGANTEAFF. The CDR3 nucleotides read TGTGCCAGTAGTATAGACCGATTCCCGGGACAGGGAGCCAACACTGAAGCTTTCTTT.

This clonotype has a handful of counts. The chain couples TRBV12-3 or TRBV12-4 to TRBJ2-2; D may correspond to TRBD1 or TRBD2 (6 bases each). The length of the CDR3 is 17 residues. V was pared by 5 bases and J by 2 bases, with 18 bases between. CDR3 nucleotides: TGTGCCAGCAGTGCCTTGGGGGCGGGGACCAACACCGGGGAGCTGTTTTTT. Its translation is CASSALGAGTNTGELFF.

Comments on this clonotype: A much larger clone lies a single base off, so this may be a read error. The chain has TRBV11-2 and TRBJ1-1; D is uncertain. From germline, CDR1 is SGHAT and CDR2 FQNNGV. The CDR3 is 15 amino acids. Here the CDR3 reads CASSHGGRVNTEALF. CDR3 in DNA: TGTGCCAGCAGCCACGGTGGGCGAGTGAACACTGAAGCTCTCTTT.

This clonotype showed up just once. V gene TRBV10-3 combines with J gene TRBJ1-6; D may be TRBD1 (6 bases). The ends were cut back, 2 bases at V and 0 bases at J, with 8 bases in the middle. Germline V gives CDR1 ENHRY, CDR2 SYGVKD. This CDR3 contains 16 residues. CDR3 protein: CAISEQGSSYNSPLHF. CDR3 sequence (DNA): TGTGCCATCAGTGAGCAGGGGAGCTCCTATAATTCACCCCTCCACTTT.

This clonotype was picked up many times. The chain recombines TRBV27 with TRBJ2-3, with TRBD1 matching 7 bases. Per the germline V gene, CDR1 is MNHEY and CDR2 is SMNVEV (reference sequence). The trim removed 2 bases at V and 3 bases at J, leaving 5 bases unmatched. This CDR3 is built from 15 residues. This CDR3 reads CASSLKGAVTDTQYF. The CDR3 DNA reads TGTGCCAGCAGTTTAAAGGGGGCGGTAACAGATACGCAGTATTTT.

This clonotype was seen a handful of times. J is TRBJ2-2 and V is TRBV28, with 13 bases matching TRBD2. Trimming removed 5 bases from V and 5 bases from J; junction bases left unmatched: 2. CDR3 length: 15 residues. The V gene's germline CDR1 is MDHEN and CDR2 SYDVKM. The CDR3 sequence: CASSQTSGGTGELFF. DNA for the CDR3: TGTGCCAGCAGTCAGACTAGCGGGGGGACCGGGGAGCTGTTTTTT. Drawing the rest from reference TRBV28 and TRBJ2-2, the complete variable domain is DVKVTQSSRYLVKRTGEKVFLECVQDMDHENMFWYRQDPGLGLRLIYFSYDVKMKEKGDIPEGYSVSREKKERFSLILESASTNQTSMYLCASSQTSGGTGELFFGEGSRLTVL.

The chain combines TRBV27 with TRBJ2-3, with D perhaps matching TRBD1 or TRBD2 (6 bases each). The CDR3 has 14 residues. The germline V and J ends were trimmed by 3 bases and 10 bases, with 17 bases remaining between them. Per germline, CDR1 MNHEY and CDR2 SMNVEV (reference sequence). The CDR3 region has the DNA TGTGCCAGCAGTTTGGGGGCGGGGCACTATTCGCAGTATTTT. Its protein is CASSLGAGHYSQYF.

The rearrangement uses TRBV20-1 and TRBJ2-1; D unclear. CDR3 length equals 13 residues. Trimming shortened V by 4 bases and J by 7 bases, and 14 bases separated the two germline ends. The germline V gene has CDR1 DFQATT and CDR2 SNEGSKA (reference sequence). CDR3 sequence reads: CSAKETLRNEQFF. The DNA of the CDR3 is TGCAGTGCTAAGGAGACACTGAGGAATGAGCAGTTCTTC.